These 28 T cell receptor beta chains originate from one sample sequenced in a study of blood T cell repertoires in COVID-19. Libraries were prepared by immunoSEQ multiplex PCR; TCRdb keeps only in-frame clonotypes and omits some of them. The sample has about 140,000 clones, roughly 84% seen once. Material: peripheral blood. These receptors all stem from a human donor in a cohort sampled during active COVID-19.

This clone was observed a handful of times. The chain joins TRBV25-1 to TRBJ1-6; 8 bases are shared with TRBD1. After removal of 4 bases from V and 8 bases from J, the junction contained 1 base not matched to a gene. The germline V gene encodes CDR1 MGHDK and CDR2 SYGVNS. The CDR3 contains 13 residues. The CDR3 region has the DNA TGTGCCAGCAGTGCGGACAGGGATTCACCCCTCCACTTT. Its protein is CASSADRDSPLHF.

J is TRBJ2-3 and V is TRBV29-1; TRBD2 aligns across 8 bases. V shed 5 bases and J 0 bases; nucleotides not matched to a gene: 10. Looked up from germline, CDR1 is SQVTM and CDR2 is ANQGSEA. The CDR3 loop spans 16 amino acids. The CDR3 DNA reads TGCAGCGTTCCAAGGCCAACTAGCGGTAGCACAGATACGCAGTATTTT. This translates into CSVPRPTSGSTDTQYF.

The chain employs TRBV7-3 and TRBJ2-3; 10 bases fit TRBD2. CDR1 SGHTA and CDR2 FQGTGA come from the germline V gene. V was clipped by 1 base and J by 0 bases; unmatched bases: 10. The CDR3 sequence is 19 residues long. CDR3 sequence (DNA): TGTGCCAGCAGCTTAAGATCCAGCGGGAGGGGGCCTAGCACAGATACGCAGTATTTT. This codes for CASSLRSSGRGPSTDTQYF.

This clone has a handful of counts. V gene TRBV5-1 combines with J gene TRBJ1-6; D call uncertain. Germline values: CDR1 SGHRS, CDR2 YFSETQ. The CDR3 consists of 15 residues. Deletions cut 0 bases from V and 7 bases from J, with 11 bases between. The CDR3 nucleotides are TGCGCCAGCAGCTTGGGAGAGACACCGAATTCACCCCTCCACTTT. As protein: CASSLGETPNSPLHF.

The chain employs TRBV5-5 and TRBJ2-2; unclear D gene. V was trimmed by 4 bases and J by 8 bases, leaving 12 bases between them. Germline CDR1 is SGHKS and CDR2 is YYEKEE (reference sequence). CDR3 size: 13 residues. The CDR3 sequence is CASSPEDVGELFF. The DNA for the CDR3 is TGTGCCAGCAGCCCCGAGGATGTTGGGGAGCTGTTTTTT.

This clone came up once. The chain employs TRBV27 and TRBJ1-6; no definite D call. Germline-derived CDR1 and CDR2 are MNHEY and SMNVEV (reference sequence). CDR3 length: 14 amino acids. V was clipped by 3 bases and J by 7 bases, with 10 bases between them. The CDR3 coding sequence is TGTGCCAGCAGTTTGCGGGGTGGGAATTCACCCCTCCACTTT. The encoded protein is CASSLRGGNSPLHF.

The J gene is TRBJ1-6, the V gene TRBV18; TRBD1 agrees at 7 bases. Germline lookup yields CDR1 KGHSH and CDR2 LQKENI. The CDR3 runs to 14 residues. V gave up 5 bases and J gave up 6 bases; unmatched junction bases: 4. CDR3 coding DNA: TGTGCCAGCTCAAGGGACAGTTTTAATTCACCCCTCCACTTT. Its protein product is CASSRDSFNSPLHF.

This chain joins TRBV5-4 and TRBJ1-3; the D gene is possibly TRBD1 (6 bases). The CDR3 is 14 amino acids. Trimming took 4 bases from V and 4 from J, leaving 12 bases between them. Germline loops: CDR1 SGHNT, CDR2 YYREEE (reference sequence). The CDR3 reads CASSLTGIGNTIYF. The CDR3 coding sequence is TGTGCCAGCAGCCTTACAGGGATCGGAAACACCATATATTTT.

J is TRBJ2-5 and V is TRBV7-9; D may be TRBD1 (6 bases). Germline V gene sequence: CDR1 SEHNR, CDR2 FQNEAQ (reference sequence). The CDR3 loop spans 14 amino acids. V was clipped by 5 bases and J by 2 bases, with 12 bases between them. The CDR3 loop reads CASSAQGWQETQYF. The CDR3 bases are TGTGCCAGCAGCGCTCAGGGGTGGCAAGAGACCCAGTACTTC.

The J gene is TRBJ2-1, the V gene TRBV11-2; 7 nucleotides align to TRBD1. The CDR3 covers 12 residues. Germline CDR1 SGHAT, CDR2 FQNNGV. V gave up 0 bases and J gave up 10 bases; unmatched junction bases: 0. CDR3 residues: CASSLEQGEQFF. CDR3 in DNA: TGTGCCAGCAGCTTAGAACAGGGGGAGCAGTTCTTC.

This chain joins TRBV24-1 and TRBJ2-1; the match to TRBD2 covers 8 bases. J gave up 5 bases and V 4 bases, and 6 bases lay outside the gene matches. The CDR3 covers 15 residues. In germline, CDR1 is KGHDR, CDR2 SFDVKD. This chain's CDR3 is CATSESGSINNEQFF. The CDR3 bases are TGTGCCACCAGTGAAAGCGGGAGCATCAACAATGAGCAGTTCTTC.

This clone appeared once. The rearrangement uses TRBV3-1 (or the pseudogene TRBV3-2) and TRBJ1-1, with D hard to call. V was pared by 1 base and J by 4 bases, with 7 bases between. Germline V gives CDR1 LGHDT, CDR2 YNNKEL (reference sequence). This CDR3 comprises 13 residues. For the CDR3, the DNA is TGTGCCAGCAGCCAAGGGAGAGGCACTGAAGCTTTCTTT. Amino acids: CASSQGRGTEAFF.

The chain joins TRBV5-6 to TRBJ2-7, with 9 bases that match TRBD2. Germline lookup yields CDR1 SGHDT and CDR2 YYEEEE. The CDR3 runs 13 residues. The CDR3 DNA reads as TGTGCCAGCAGCTTCCCTAGCGGGACCCCAAGTAGCGTC. This sequence encodes CASSFPSGTPSSV.

V gene TRBV7-9 combines with J gene TRBJ1-1; 7 bases match TRBD1. This CDR3 contains 15 residues. CDR1 and CDR2 from the germline V gene are SEHNR and FQNEAQ (reference sequence). The V gene end was trimmed by 5 bases and the J gene end by 8 bases; junction bases not matched to a gene: 14. CDR3 protein: CASSADGTAIHEAFF. CDR3 nucleotides: TGTGCCAGCAGCGCAGACGGGACAGCGATCCACGAAGCTTTCTTT.

CDR3 protein: CASSLAGTSSPDTQYF. The CDR3 DNA reads TGTGCCAGCAGCTTGGCCGGGACTAGCAGCCCAGATACGCAGTATTTT. This chain joins TRBV5-6 and TRBJ2-3, with TRBD2 identical over 9 bases. The germline gives CDR1 SGHDT, CDR2 YYEEEE. This CDR3 contains 16 residues. V was pared by 0 bases and J by 4 bases, with 6 bases of the junction left unmatched.

The chain employs TRBV18 and TRBJ2-3; TRBD2 might be the D (5 bases). The V gene's germline CDR1 is KGHSH and CDR2 LQKENI. The CDR3 totals 14 residues. With 3 bases removed from V and 4 bases from J, the gap between germline ends came to 11 bases. CDR3 protein: CASSPRGSSDTQYF. CDR3 nucleotide sequence: TGTGCCAGCTCACCTCGGGGTTCCTCAGATACGCAGTATTTT. The variable domain in full, completed from reference TRBV18 and TRBJ2-3, reads NAGVMQNPRHLVRRRGQEARLRCSPMKGHSHVYWYRQLPEEGLKFMVYLQKENIIDESGMPKERFSAEFPKEGPSILRIQQVVRGDSAAYFCASSPRGSSDTQYFGPGTRLTVL.

CDR3 sequence: CASSWGVQETQYF. The CDR3 DNA reads as TGTGCCAGCAGTTGGGGGGTACAAGAGACCCAGTACTTC. The rearrangement joins TRBV2 to TRBJ2-5; D might be TRBD2 (6 bases). CDR1 is SNHLY and CDR2 is FYNNEI in the germline V gene. The CDR3 runs to 13 residues. Between the trimmed V and J ends, which lost 5 bases and 2 bases, there was a span of 9 bases.

The chain has TRBV12-3 or TRBV12-4 and TRBJ2-5; D gene uncertain. The CDR3 contains 11 residues. V was cut by 3 bases and J by 5 bases, with 4 bases left in between. The DNA of the CDR3 is TGTGCCAGCAGTTTCTATGAGACCCAGTACTTC. Amino acid sequence: CASSFYETQYF.

This clone was observed a single time. This chain joins TRBV7-9 and TRBJ2-7, with 9 positions matching TRBD1. CDR3 length equals 16 residues. V was pared by 8 bases and J by 5 bases, with 16 bases of the junction left unmatched. Germline CDR1 reads SEHNR; CDR2 reads FQNEAQ (reference sequence). The DNA of the CDR3 is TGTGCCAGCGGATTGGATCCGGGACAGGGAACCCACGAGCAGTACTTC. Protein: CASGLDPGQGTHEQYF.

V is TRBV3-1 (or the pseudogene TRBV3-2) and J is TRBJ2-3; 15 bases align to TRBD2. The trim removed 1 base at V and 2 bases at J, leaving 4 bases unmatched. The CDR3 contains 18 residues. From germline, CDR1 is LGHDT and CDR2 YNNKEL (reference sequence). The CDR3 nucleotides are TGTGCCAGCAGCCAAGGGGGACTAGCGGGGGGCCTCACAGATACGCAGTATTTT. Amino acids: CASSQGGLAGGLTDTQYF.

The V and J genes are TRBV7-9 and TRBJ2-3; 7 positions match TRBD2. Germline CDR1 is SEHNR and CDR2 is FQNEAQ (reference sequence). The CDR3 is made up of 13 amino acids. Trimming removed 0 bases from V and 6 bases from J; junction bases left unmatched: 0. The CDR3 DNA follows: TGTGCCAGCAGCTTAGCGCGGGGGGATACGCAGTATTTT. Translated: CASSLARGDTQYF.

The chain links TRBV7-9 to TRBJ1-5; D gene unclear. The CDR3 extends over 13 amino acids. Between the trimmed V and J ends, which lost 5 bases and 6 bases, there was a span of 11 bases. The germline V gene has CDR1 SEHNR and CDR2 FQNEAQ (reference sequence). Here the CDR3 DNA reads TGTGCCAGCAGCGTCGGGCGGGGTCAGCCCCAGCATTTT. It translates to CASSVGRGQPQHF. Full variable domain (rest looked up from reference TRBV7-9 and TRBJ1-5): DTGVSQNPRHKITKRGQNVTFRCDPISEHNRLYWYRQTLGQGPEFLTYFQNEAQLEKSRLLSDRFSAERPKGSFSTLEIQRTEQGDSAMYLCASSVGRGQPQHFGDGTRLSIL.

The chain couples TRBV9 to TRBJ2-2, with 8 bases fitting TRBD2. The V segment lost 3 bases and the J segment 0 bases; nucleotides outside the gene matches: 4. This CDR3 contains 16 residues. In germline, CDR1 is SGDLS, CDR2 YYNGEE. The CDR3 protein is CASSAPGLANTGELFF. In nucleotides, the CDR3 is TGTGCCAGCAGCGCTCCGGGACTAGCGAACACCGGGGAGCTGTTTTTT.

The chain uses TRBV7-2 and TRBJ2-7; 8 nucleotides line up with TRBD2. CDR1 is SGHTA, CDR2 FQGNSA, per germline. The length of the CDR3 is 16 residues. V was clipped by 5 bases and J by 6 bases; unmatched bases: 15. DNA of the CDR3: TGTGCCAGCAGCATCGGGACTAGGGAACCGAGGCTCGAGCAGTACTTC. Translated, it gives CASSIGTREPRLEQYF.

This clone was counted a few times. CDR3 coding DNA: TGCGCCAGCAGCCCTGACAGGCCTGGCTACACCTTC. Its translation is CASSPDRPGYTF. This chain connects TRBV5-1 to TRBJ1-2; weak D call: TRBD1 (6 bases). The CDR3 spans 12 residues. V lost 4 bases, J lost 7 bases, and 11 bases lay in between. The germline V gene has CDR1 SGHRS and CDR2 YFSETQ.

The genes are TRBV10-3 and TRBJ1-3; D remains ambiguous. The CDR3 spans 14 residues. Germline values: CDR1 ENHRY, CDR2 SYGVKD. V gave up 2 bases and J gave up 7 bases, with 12 bases separating them. The CDR3 protein is CAISEPLRGNTIYF. For the CDR3, the DNA is TGTGCCATCAGTGAGCCCTTGCGCGGGAACACCATATATTTT.

V is TRBV5-1 and J is TRBJ1-1; the match to TRBD1 covers 10 bases. V was pared by 0 bases and J by 4 bases, with 3 bases of the junction left unmatched. The CDR3 runs to 15 residues. In germline, CDR1 is SGHRS, CDR2 YFSETQ. The CDR3 sequence: CASSLGQGAGTEAFF. CDR3 coding DNA: TGCGCCAGCAGCTTGGGACAGGGGGCGGGCACTGAAGCTTTCTTT.

The chain uses TRBV6-5 and TRBJ1-4; no reliable D call. The V gene lost 4 bases and the J gene lost 6 bases, with 15 bases spanning the gap. CDR3 length: 15 amino acids. Germline lookup yields CDR1 MNHEY and CDR2 SVGAGI. The CDR3 loop reads CASSFLTSGDEKLFF. Written as DNA, the CDR3 is TGTGCCAGCAGTTTTCTGACTAGTGGGGATGAAAAACTGTTTTTT.